A single sample gave rise to the 13 T cell receptor beta chains below, sequenced in a study of naive and memory T cell subsets (TCRdb year 2017). The library came from UMI-ligation and nested PCR. Sequenced using an Illumina MiSeq. To cover both TRBC1 and TRBC2, the beta constant-region primer consisted of an equimolar mix of two oligonucleotides. The public reads were reanalyzed by TCRdb: fastp trimming at Q25, MiXCR alignment, in-frame beta chains only. Rows are combined by CDR3 protein, so each entry shows the most common genes and DNA. The sample table contains tens of thousands of distinct CDR3 sequences; only one count was recorded for around 13% of them. The ten largest clonotypes hold approximately 0.84% of the sample. The specimen was central memory CD4+ T cells from blood. In the paper's terms, the cell subset or site label means: central memory, CD45RA- CD27+. The source of these receptors is a human donor in good health.

In its sample, this clonotype was seen a few times. V and J are TRBV12-3 or TRBV12-4 and TRBJ2-1; 9 nucleotides align to TRBD2. The CDR3 consists of 13 residues. With V trimmed by 3 bases and J by 9 bases, 3 bases remained unmatched. The CDR3 DNA is TGTGCCAGCAGTTTCGTAGCGGGGGTTGAGCAGTTCTTC. It yields the protein CASSFVAGVEQFF.

This clonotype was recorded many times. The V call is TRBV4-2, the J call TRBJ2-7; D not resolved. This CDR3 comprises 16 residues. In germline, CDR1 is LGHNA, CDR2 YNFKEQ. Trimming removed 1 base from V and 0 bases from J, with 13 bases in between. The chain's CDR3 is CASSQAADGSSYEQYF. The CDR3 DNA reads as TGTGCCAGCAGCCAAGCCGCCGACGGAAGCTCCTACGAGCAGTACTTC.

V gene TRBV10-2 combines with J gene TRBJ2-1; D may be TRBD1 or TRBD2 (5 bases each). This CDR3 is built from 14 residues. From germline, CDR1 is WSHSY and CDR2 SAAADI. Trimming cost V 7 bases and J 1 base, with 11 bases left between them. CDR3 loop: CASTLGESYNEQFF. The DNA for the CDR3 is TGCGCCAGCACCTTGGGGGAGTCCTACAATGAGCAGTTCTTC.

This clonotype was detected many times. The rearrangement joins TRBV29-1 to TRBJ1-2; D is possibly TRBD1 (5 bases). The CDR3 is 12 amino acids. The V gene lost 4 bases and the J gene lost 5 bases, with 11 bases spanning the gap. Per the germline V gene, CDR1 is SQVTM and CDR2 is ANQGSEA. The CDR3 nucleotides are TGCAGCGTTGGCGACAGTTCGTATGGCTACACCTTC. Its protein is CSVGDSSYGYTF.

The sample holds many counts of this clonotype. This rearrangement joins TRBV15 to TRBJ1-5; D is possibly TRBD1 (5 bases). There are 16 residues in the CDR3. Trimming took 0 bases from V and 4 from J, leaving 13 bases between them. The germline V gene has CDR1 LNHNV and CDR2 YYDKDF (reference sequence). The CDR3 DNA is TGTGCCACCAGCAGAGAAGCGGGGCTGGGGAATCAGCCCCAGCATTTT. It is translated as CATSREAGLGNQPQHF.

This clonotype was observed a handful of times. J is TRBJ1-3 and V is TRBV18; D call uncertain. V gave up 0 bases and J gave up 4 bases, with 13 bases separating them. The CDR3 is 16 amino acids. CDR1 KGHSH and CDR2 LQKENI come from the germline V gene. The CDR3 DNA sequence: TGTGCCAGCTCACCACCCCCAGGAACGCCCGGAAACACCATATATTTT. Translating it yields CASSPPPGTPGNTIYF.

The chain recombines TRBV20-1 with TRBJ1-6; D remains ambiguous. CDR3 length: 14 amino acids. CDR1 and CDR2 from the germline V gene are DFQATT and SNEGSKA (reference sequence). V lost 1 base and J 10 bases, leaving 14 bases between the germline ends. CDR3 coding DNA: TGCAGTGCTAGAGGACCCCTGGAGGTCTCACCCCTCCACTTT. It is translated as CSARGPLEVSPLHF.

This clonotype came up a few times. V gene TRBV2 combines with J gene TRBJ1-1, with 8 bases matching TRBD1. Germline CDR1 reads SNHLY; CDR2 reads FYNNEI. This CDR3 is 15 amino acids long. J was trimmed by 5 bases and V by 7 bases; bases with no gene match: 12. CDR3 in DNA: TGTGCCAGCAATAAACAGGGGGAGGGCTGGACTGAAGCTTTCTTT. Translating gives CASNKQGEGWTEAFF.

The rearrangement uses TRBV7-6 and TRBJ1-5; D perhaps matches TRBD1 (6 bases). The CDR3 covers 15 residues. CDR1 and CDR2 (germline): SGHVS, FNYEAQ. V lost 7 bases, J lost 0 bases, and 13 bases lay in between. CDR3 DNA sequence: TGTGCCAGCACCCGGGGGACAAATAGCAATCAGCCCCAGCATTTT. Its protein product is CASTRGTNSNQPQHF.

This clonotype has a count of ten or more. The V and J genes are TRBV12-2 and TRBJ1-2. TRBV12-2 represents a pseudogene. This CDR3 contains 13 residues. CDR3 in amino acids: CASRLATVDGYTF. DNA of the CDR3: TGTGCAAGTCGCTTGGCGACAGTGGACGGCTACACCTTC.

This clonotype was recorded at least ten times. The chain links TRBV20-1 to TRBJ2-3; D might be TRBD1 (6 bases). The CDR3 contains 14 residues. The germline gives CDR1 DFQATT, CDR2 SNEGSKA (reference sequence). V lost 0 bases to trimming and J lost 3 bases, with 10 bases between them. CDR3 coding DNA: TGCAGTGCTAGAGATAGCCAGGGGACAGATACGCAGTATTTT. Translated, it gives CSARDSQGTDTQYF.

Ten or more counts support this clonotype. The V and J genes are TRBV7-3 and TRBJ1-1, with TRBD1 matching over 7 bases. Per the germline V gene, CDR1 is SGHTA and CDR2 is FQGTGA. The CDR3 sequence is 14 residues long. Trimming took 3 bases from V and 5 from J; bases not matched to a gene: 6. The CDR3 DNA reads as TGTGCCAGCAGCTTTTCTCCAGGGGGAACTGAAGCTTTCTTT. Encoded protein: CASSFSPGGTEAFF.

This clonotype has ten or more counts. The rearrangement links TRBV11-2 to TRBJ2-7; 8 nucleotides agree with TRBD1. Per germline, CDR1 SGHAT and CDR2 FQNNGV. CDR3 length: 16 residues. Trimming took 1 base from V and 2 from J; bases not matched to a gene: 7. For the CDR3, the DNA is TGTGCCAGCAGCTTAGCCCAGGACAGGGCGGCCTACGAGCAGTACTTC. This sequence encodes CASSLAQDRAAYEQYF. Full variable domain (remainder filled in from reference TRBV11-2 and TRBJ2-7): EAGVAQSPRYKIIEKRQSVAFWCNPISGHATLYWYQQILGQGPKLLIQFQNNGVVDDSQLPKDRFSAERLKGVDSTLKIQPAKLEDSAVYLCASSLAQDRAAYEQYFGPGTRLTVT.